These 3 T cell receptor beta chains originate from one sample sequenced in a study of OX40 agonist ivuxolimab in advanced cancers. Using immunoSEQ multiplex PCR, the repertoire was profiled, and TCRdb retains in-frame clones only, with some absent. The data contain about 74,000 clones, 80% to 90% of them singletons. Sample: CD4+ or CD8+ T cells sorted from blood, taken in a trial of the OX40 agonist ivuxolimab. The receptors derive from an adult with an advanced solid tumor such as melanoma, head and neck, liver or kidney cancer.

J is TRBJ1-4 and V is TRBV11-2; D is unresolved. The length of the CDR3 is 16 residues. The V end lost 1 base, the J end lost 4 bases, and 13 bases lay between the germline ends. Germline loops: CDR1 SGHAT, CDR2 FQNNGV. The CDR3 spells CASSLGRAGRNEKLFF. In DNA, the CDR3 is TGTGCCAGCAGCTTAGGGAGGGCAGGACGTAATGAAAAACTGTTTTTT.

This chain links TRBV7-9 with TRBJ1-1, with 7 bases identical to TRBD1. The germline CDR1 and CDR2 sequences are SEHNR and FQNEAQ (reference sequence). V gave up 4 bases and J gave up 10 bases; unmatched junction bases: 9. There are 13 residues in the CDR3. In DNA form, the CDR3 reads TGTGCCAGCAGCTGGGCTGAAGGGGGCGCAGCTTTCTTT. It is translated as CASSWAEGGAAFF.

The chain combines TRBV7-2 with TRBJ2-2; 10 bases agree with TRBD2. V dropped 5 bases and J dropped 7; count of bases not matched to a gene: 10. This CDR3 is 16 amino acids long. CDR1 is SGHTA, CDR2 FQGNSA, per germline. The CDR3 sequence is CASSPSLAGAGGELFF. For the CDR3, the DNA is TGTGCCAGCAGCCCCTCCCTAGCGGGAGCCGGCGGGGAGCTGTTTTTT.